This T cell receptor beta chain was found in a study of siplizumab effects on memory and regulatory T cells. The CDR3 totals 15 residues. Per the germline V gene, CDR1 is SGHAT and CDR2 is FQNNGV. V shed 5 bases, J shed 5 bases, and the junction held 12 bases outside the gene matches. The table came from immunoSEQ multiplex PCR; TCRdb's copy has only in-frame clones and leaves some out. Altogether approximately 84,000 clones are present, 95% being singletons, with the ten largest covering around a sixth. The gene calls are TRBV11-2 and TRBJ2-7, with TRBD2 matching over 7 bases. The receptor comes from a human donor in good health. Sequencing used CD8+ T cells sorted from blood. The DNA for the CDR3 is TGTGCCAGCAGCCTCCTGGCTAGCGGACCCCACGAGCAGTACTTC. Its protein product is CASSLLASGPHEQYF. The full variable domain, its missing parts supplied by reference TRBV11-2 and TRBJ2-7, is EAGVAQSPRYKIIEKRQSVAFWCNPISGHATLYWYQQILGQGPKLLIQFQNNGVVDDSQLPKDRFSAERLKGVDSTLKIQPAKLEDSAVYLCASSLLASGPHEQYFGPGTRLTVT.